These 19 T cell receptor beta chains were sequenced from one sample in a study of blood T cell repertoires in COVID-19. TCRdb keeps only in-frame clones here, not all; method: immunoSEQ multiplex PCR. The sample records 200,000 to 300,000 clones, over 65% being singletons. Material for sequencing was peripheral blood. All receptors derive from an elderly woman with acute or convalescent COVID-19.

This clone came up a few times. The rearrangement links TRBV5-4 to TRBJ2-7, with D possibly being TRBD1 (6 bases). With 3 bases removed from V and 7 bases from J, the gap between germline ends came to 11 bases. Germline V CDR1 and CDR2: SGHNT, YYREEE (reference sequence). The length of the CDR3 is 12 residues. The CDR3 protein is CASSSTGWEQYF. Written as DNA, the CDR3 is TGTGCCAGCAGCTCTACAGGGTGGGAGCAGTACTTC.

In its sample, this clone was seen once. The chain has TRBV18 and TRBJ1-3, with D uncertain. V was trimmed by 5 bases and J by 0 bases, leaving 17 bases between them. Germline V gives CDR1 KGHSH, CDR2 LQKENI. This CDR3 has 17 residues. CDR3 in amino acids: CASSGSRQRLSGNTIYF. Written as DNA, the CDR3 is TGTGCCAGCTCAGGTTCAAGGCAGCGACTCTCTGGAAACACCATATATTTT.

A note on this clone: The sample has other DNA sequences that encode this CDR3 too. J is TRBJ2-1 and V is TRBV18; 7 bases map to TRBD2. V shed 3 bases and J 0 bases; nucleotides not matched to a gene: 5. The CDR3 extends over 16 amino acids. Germline lookup yields CDR1 KGHSH and CDR2 LQKENI. DNA of the CDR3: TGTGCCAGCTCACCCATCCTAGCGGACTCCTACAATGAGCAGTTCTTC. It encodes CASSPILADSYNEQFF.

The CDR3 DNA is TGTGCCAGCAGCCAAGAATGCGGTAGCAATCAGCCCCAGCATTTT. It yields the protein CASSQECGSNQPQHF. V usage is TRBV14 and J usage is TRBJ1-5; D remains ambiguous. Germline assignment: CDR1 SGHDN and CDR2 FVKESK. The CDR3 has 15 amino acids. V was pared by 0 bases and J by 0 bases, with 6 bases between.

The chain links TRBV9 to TRBJ1-3; D is possibly TRBD1 (6 bases). The ends were cut back, 2 bases at V and 0 bases at J, with 12 bases in the middle. Per germline, CDR1 SGDLS and CDR2 YYNGEE. The CDR3 consists of 16 residues. The chain's CDR3 is CASSVTGISSGNTIYF. As DNA, the CDR3 is TGTGCCAGCAGCGTGACAGGAATTAGCTCTGGAAACACCATATATTTT.

The chain carries TRBV2 and TRBJ1-2, with D tentatively TRBD1 (5 bases). V gave up 5 bases and J gave up 8 bases, with 15 bases separating them. This CDR3 has 13 amino acids. The germline V gene encodes CDR1 SNHLY and CDR2 FYNNEI. CDR3 DNA: TGTGCCAGCAGTATCCAGGGTGTGGAAGGCTACACCTTC. It codes for CASSIQGVEGYTF.

The V call is TRBV18, the J call TRBJ1-2, with 7 positions matching TRBD1. The J segment lost 5 bases and the V segment lost 2 bases, leaving 2 bases of the junction unmatched. This CDR3 has 13 residues. Germline values: CDR1 KGHSH, CDR2 LQKENI. The CDR3 loop reads CASSPGTEYGYTF. CDR3 coding DNA: TGTGCCAGCTCACCAGGGACAGAGTATGGCTACACCTTC.

Comment on this clone: The sample has other DNA sequences that encode this CDR3 too. The rearrangement links TRBV6-5 to TRBJ1-3; perhaps TRBD1 as D (5 bases). The V and J ends lost 0 bases and 4 bases respectively, with 10 bases between them. CDR1 and CDR2 from the germline V gene are MNHEY and SVGAGI. This CDR3 spans 15 amino acids. For the CDR3, the DNA is TGTGCCAGCAGTTACTCTGGGGGGTCCGGAAACACCATATATTTT. Translating it yields CASSYSGGSGNTIYF.

The rearrangement joins TRBV6-5 to TRBJ1-5, with a tentative D call TRBD1 (5 bases). Per germline, CDR1 MNHEY and CDR2 SVGAGI. V lost 8 bases, J lost 2 bases, and 10 bases lay in between. The CDR3 totals 13 residues. The CDR3 is CASGTGGNQPQHF. The CDR3 DNA sequence: TGTGCCAGCGGGACGGGAGGCAATCAGCCCCAGCATTTT.

This chain uses TRBV10-3 with TRBJ2-1; perhaps TRBD1 as D (5 bases). This CDR3 region has 15 residues. The V end lost 2 bases, the J end lost 0 bases, and 8 bases lay between the germline ends. Germline assignment: CDR1 ENHRY and CDR2 SYGVKD. This chain's CDR3 is CAISEARDSYNEQFF. The CDR3 DNA sequence: TGTGCCATCAGTGAGGCCAGGGACTCCTACAATGAGCAGTTCTTC.

This chain joins TRBV24-1 and TRBJ2-4, with D possibly matching TRBD2 (6 bases). The CDR3 is 11 residues long. Germline V gene lookup returns CDR1 KGHDR and CDR2 SFDVKD. In nucleotides, the CDR3 is TGTGCTCCCCTGGGGGGAAACATTCAGTACTTC. This encodes CAPLGGNIQYF.

The genes are TRBV3-1 (or the pseudogene TRBV3-2) and TRBJ2-2; D not resolved. This CDR3 is built from 12 residues. CDR1 LGHDT and CDR2 YNNKEL come from the germline V gene (reference sequence). V was clipped by 4 bases and J by 6 bases, with 6 bases between them. The CDR3 sequence: CASSLPAGELFF. The CDR3 coding sequence is TGTGCCAGCAGCCTCCCGGCCGGGGAGCTGTTTTTT.

This clone has only a few counts. This chain links TRBV7-2 with TRBJ1-2; 7 nucleotides line up with TRBD1. CDR3 length: 14 residues. Germline CDR1 and CDR2: SGHTA and FQGNSA. V gave up 5 bases and J gave up 10 bases; unmatched junction bases: 13. The CDR3 is CASSPYRDSTFYTF. CDR3 bases: TGTGCCAGCAGCCCTTACCGGGACAGTACGTTCTACACCTTC.

The rearrangement links TRBV5-6 to TRBJ1-2; a possible D gene is TRBD1 (6 bases). Germline-derived CDR1 and CDR2 are SGHDT and YYEEEE. The length of the CDR3 is 15 residues. V lost 0 bases and J 4 bases, leaving 13 bases between the germline ends. The CDR3 is CASSLEQGGLYGYTF. As DNA, the CDR3 is TGTGCCAGCAGCTTGGAACAGGGAGGGCTCTATGGCTACACCTTC.

The V call is TRBV5-6, the J call TRBJ1-4; 9 positions agree with TRBD1. With 5 bases clipped from V and 8 bases from J, the junction kept 7 bases outside the gene matches. The CDR3 covers 14 residues. CDR1 is SGHDT and CDR2 is YYEEEE in the germline V gene. This chain's CDR3 is CASRPRTGVEKLFF. CDR3 coding DNA: TGTGCCAGCAGACCCCGGACAGGGGTGGAAAAACTGTTTTTT.

The chain couples TRBV5-1 to TRBJ1-2; 7 positions match TRBD1. The trim removed 7 bases at V and 3 bases at J, leaving 3 bases unmatched. Germline V CDR1 and CDR2: SGHRS, YFSETQ. The CDR3 is 12 residues long. In nucleotides, the CDR3 is TGCGCCAGCGGACAGGACTACTATGGCTACACCTTC. It is translated as CASGQDYYGYTF.

V and J are TRBV5-6 and TRBJ2-6; the match to TRBD1 covers 7 bases. Losses at the gene ends were 2 bases for V and 2 bases for J; bases not matched to a gene: 1. CDR3 length equals 15 residues. Germline assignment: CDR1 SGHDT and CDR2 YYEEEE. The CDR3: CASSFTGAGANVLTF. CDR3 DNA sequence: TGTGCCAGCAGCTTCACAGGGGCTGGGGCCAACGTCCTGACTTTC.

The chain couples TRBV29-1 to TRBJ1-2; D gene unclear. Trimming stripped 4 bases from V and 1 base from J, with 10 bases between. Germline V gives CDR1 SQVTM, CDR2 ANQGSEA. The CDR3 length is 13 residues. In nucleotides, the CDR3 is TGCAGCGTTGCTCCGCGGCTTAACTATGGCTACACCTTC. It codes for CSVAPRLNYGYTF. Full variable domain (remainder filled in from reference TRBV29-1 and TRBJ1-2): SAVISQKPSRDICQRGTSLTIQCQVDSQVTMMFWYRQQPGQSLTLIATANQGSEATYESGFVIDKFPISRPNLTFSTLTVSNMSPEDSSIYLCSVAPRLNYGYTFGSGTRLTVV.

CDR3: CASSVTGVYEQYF. The CDR3 DNA follows: TGTGCCAGCAGTGTGACGGGAGTTTACGAGCAGTACTTC. This chain links TRBV2 with TRBJ2-7; D might be TRBD2 (6 bases). Germline CDR1 SNHLY, CDR2 FYNNEI. V was clipped by 4 bases and J by 4 bases, with 11 bases between them. CDR3 length: 13 residues.